This T cell receptor (beta chain) was identified during a study of blood T cell repertoires in COVID-19. The CDR3 consists of 18 residues. V lost 10 bases, J lost 2 bases, and 17 bases stayed unmatched. In the original processing: It was from reference gene primer amplification that nucleated cell counts were estimated. Some clones are missing from TCRdb's copy, which holds only in-frame ones; the method was immunoSEQ multiplex PCR. V, J and clone size were drawn from that table, and D and trimming were deduced from the DNA. The table lists around 300,000 clones, approximately 89% of them singletons.

Material for sequencing was PBMCs or T cells enriched from blood (not recorded which). This TCR derives from a young woman who had recovered from COVID-19. J is TRBJ2-6 and V is TRBV23-1; 7 nucleotides agree with TRBD1. TRBV23-1 is known as an ORF, though its function is uncertain. CDR3 DNA sequence: TGCGCCATCCCCGATTCTAGAGGGGGCAGGACTGGGGCCAACGTCCTGACTTTC. This codes for CAIPDSRGGRTGANVLTF.